This T cell receptor (beta chain) was identified during a study of cytomegalovirus exposure and HLA in healthy donors. Study-wide results and limits: Reportedly, cytomegalovirus status was diagnosed with high sensitivity and specificity. First-cohort TCR clusters tended to co-occur in the approximately 120 validation repertoires, a later analysis found. Some TCR beta chains (164 of them) were listed as cytomegalovirus-associated.

V shed 3 bases and J shed 8 bases, with 19 bases lying between them. Germline V gives CDR1 KGHSH, CDR2 LQKENI. CDR3 length: 15 residues. Concerning this clone itself: Its cognate antigen is unknown.

Profiled with immunoSEQ multiplex PCR; TCRdb holds only in-frame clones, not every one. The sample shows a few hundred thousand clones, over 70% of them seen only once. The validation cohort, a group of more than 100 subjects, included the donors and was separate from the roughly 720-subject first cohort. V and J are TRBV18 and TRBJ1-2; D gene uncertain. Sample: PBMCs. The receptor was isolated from a woman between 25 and 40 years old in good health and CMV-seropositive. CDR3 coding DNA: TGTGCCAGCTCACCTAAGGAAGTTGGCCTCGGAGGCTACACCTTC. It encodes CASSPKEVGLGGYTF.